This TCR beta chain was observed in a study of T-cell reconstitution after alpha-beta-depleted transplantation in children. Study-wide findings and caveats: There were reportedly several hundred expanded graft clones from which alpha-beta T cells came about two months after transplant.

Using unique molecular identifiers, the investigators prepared the TCRbeta library. TCRdb redid the calling of the PCR reads with MiXCR, one entry per CDR3 protein. Among about 600,000 distinct CDR3 sequences listed, under 25% were seen once. This clonotype has only a few counts. No antigen is known for it. This receptor was taken from a boy under three years old who had a stem cell transplant for acute myeloid leukemia, so the T cells may come from the graft donor. This specimen was PBMCs, mostly from graft donor cells, taken 360 days after TCRalphabeta/CD19-depleted stem cell transplant.

The CDR3, as DNA: TGCAGTGCTAGAGCACAGGGGGCGAACACCGGGGAGCTGTTTTTT. It translates to CSARAQGANTGELFF. The gene calls are TRBV20-1 and TRBJ2-2, with 8 nucleotides matching TRBD1. Germline assignment: CDR1 DFQATT and CDR2 SNEGSKA (reference sequence). The CDR3 covers 15 residues. V shed 1 base, J shed 0 bases, and the junction held 1 base outside the gene matches.